This passage covers 15 T cell receptor beta chains from one sample sequenced in a study of T-cell memory formation after mild COVID-19. TCRdb analysed the 5' RACE reads with MiXCR anew, one entry per CDR3 protein. The sample shows fewer than 140,000 distinct CDR3 sequences, over 10% of them seen only once. The sequencing sample was made of PBMCs or a T cell subset sorted from them (not recorded which). Source of these receptors: an adult woman who had mild COVID-19 (a few samples of this study predate the infection). Cell type and time point are not known.

This chain joins TRBV28 and TRBJ1-2; D is possibly TRBD1 (5 bases). Germline V gene sequence: CDR1 MDHEN, CDR2 SYDVKM. With 6 bases removed from V and 4 bases from J, the gap between germline ends came to 18 bases. CDR3 size: 15 residues. The CDR3 loop is CASSLVEGYFYGYTF. For the CDR3, the DNA is TGTGCCAGCAGCTTAGTGGAGGGGTATTTCTATGGCTACACCTTC.

This clonotype was seen repeatedly, ten times or more. The chain uses TRBV7-9 and TRBJ2-3; 9 nucleotides agree with TRBD2. The junction had 11 bases not matched to a gene; V was cut back by 5 bases and J by 2 bases. Per the germline V gene, CDR1 is SEHNR and CDR2 is FQNEAQ (reference sequence). There are 17 residues in the CDR3. CDR3 sequence reads: CASSPVDSGSSTDTQYF. CDR3 coding DNA: TGTGCCAGCAGCCCGGTGGATAGCGGGAGTTCCACAGATACGCAGTATTTT.

This clonotype was seen ten or more times. The rearrangement links TRBV12-3 or TRBV12-4 to TRBJ2-1; D possibly corresponds to TRBD2 (5 bases). Trimming left V 2 bases short and J 2 bases short, with 10 bases between. The CDR3 extends over 15 amino acids. The CDR3, as DNA: TGTGCCAGCAGTTTAAGCGGTGGAGCCTACAATGAGCAGTTCTTC. Its translation is CASSLSGGAYNEQFF.

This clonotype was picked up a small number of times. The chain links TRBV4-3 to TRBJ2-7; 8 bases match TRBD2. Germline V CDR1 and CDR2: LGHNA, YSLEER. V lost 2 bases, J lost 1 base, and 10 bases stayed unmatched. The CDR3 consists of 17 residues. CDR3: CASSQSPISGASYEQYF. As DNA, the CDR3 is TGCGCCAGCAGCCAATCCCCCATTAGCGGGGCTTCCTACGAGCAGTACTTC.

Worth noting for this clonotype: The junction departs from the called germline gene at one end, perhaps through a read error. V and J are TRBV15 and TRBJ2-2; a weak D match, TRBD2 (5 bases). Germline CDR1 LNHNV, CDR2 YYDKDF (reference sequence). The CDR3 runs to 15 residues. The CDR3 here is CAISLKRQNTGELFF. The CDR3 DNA sequence: TGTGCCATCAGCCTAAAGCGGCAGAACACCGGGGAGCTGTTTTTT.

This chain connects TRBV4-3 to TRBJ2-2, with D perhaps TRBD1 (6 bases). CDR1 and CDR2 (germline): LGHNA, YSLEER. This CDR3 has 15 amino acids. V lost 6 bases and J 2 bases, leaving 13 bases between the germline ends. The CDR3 nucleotides read TGCGCCAGCAGAGCAGGGGTCGGAAACACCGGGGAGCTGTTTTTT. Translating gives CASRAGVGNTGELFF.

This clonotype was found a few times. The chain links TRBV30 to TRBJ1-1; D possibly corresponds to TRBD1 (5 bases). The CDR3 has 13 amino acids. The germline V gene encodes CDR1 GTSNPN and CDR2 SVGIG (reference sequence). V dropped 3 bases and J dropped 4 bases, with 12 bases sitting between them. The DNA for the CDR3 is TGTGCCTGGAGCAGGGCGTTAGGCACTGAAGCTTTCTTT. As protein: CAWSRALGTEAFF. Full variable domain (rest looked up from reference TRBV30 and TRBJ1-1): SQTIHQWPATLVQPVGSPLSLECTVEGTSNPNLYWYRQAAGRGLQLLFYSVGIGQISSEVPQNLSASRPQDRQFILSSKKLLLSDSGFYLCAWSRALGTEAFFGQGTRLTVV.

The chain combines TRBV5-5 with TRBJ2-3, with TRBD2 identical over 9 bases. CDR3 length: 15 amino acids. Germline lookup yields CDR1 SGHKS and CDR2 YYEKEE (reference sequence). J gave up 3 bases and V 3 bases, and 5 bases lay outside the gene matches. This CDR3 reads CASSYLAGKTDTQYF. Here the CDR3 DNA reads TGTGCCAGCAGCTATCTAGCGGGGAAGACAGATACGCAGTATTTT.

This rearrangement joins TRBV14 to TRBJ2-7, with 10 bases identical to TRBD1. CDR1 and CDR2 (germline): SGHDN, FVKESK. This CDR3 contains 15 residues. V shed 2 bases and J 3 bases; nucleotides not matched to a gene: 4. CDR3 sequence (DNA): TGTGCCAGCAGCCAAAACCGGGACAGGGGCTACGAGCAGTACTTC. Residues: CASSQNRDRGYEQYF.

This clonotype has only a few counts. The chain is built from TRBV27 and TRBJ2-2, with TRBD1 matching over 9 bases. CDR1 MNHEY and CDR2 SMNVEV come from the germline V gene (reference sequence). J gave up 6 bases and V 7 bases, and 6 bases lay outside the gene matches. The CDR3 is 14 amino acids. The CDR3 reads CASTGTGYSGELFF. CDR3 nucleotides: TGTGCCAGCACCGGGACAGGGTATTCCGGGGAGCTGTTTTTT.

This clonotype has just one count. The V call is TRBV12-3 or TRBV12-4, the J call TRBJ2-1, with 9 bases lining up with TRBD1. There are 14 residues in the CDR3. The J segment lost 9 bases and the V segment lost 5 bases, leaving 8 bases of the junction unmatched. DNA for the CDR3: TGTGCCAGCAGTAGACAGGGGGACGGTGGTGAGCAGTTCTTC. Translation gives CASSRQGDGGEQFF.

This clonotype was recorded a few times. CDR3 DNA: TGTGCCAGCAGCTTAGCGGGGACACCAAACACTGAAGCTTTCTTT. This translates into CASSLAGTPNTEAFF. The chain carries TRBV7-8 and TRBJ1-1; the D gene is possibly TRBD1 (6 bases). The CDR3 has 15 amino acids. Trimming stripped 0 bases from V and 2 bases from J, with 10 bases between. Germline CDR1 and CDR2: SGHVS and FQNEAQ.

This clonotype appeared a few times. The chain couples TRBV14 to TRBJ1-1; D is undetermined. The CDR3 runs to 15 residues. The V gene lost 4 bases and the J gene lost 0 bases, with 12 bases spanning the gap. Germline V gives CDR1 SGHDN, CDR2 FVKESK. CDR3: CASSPKIGLNTEAFF. CDR3 sequence (DNA): TGTGCCAGCAGCCCTAAGATCGGATTGAACACTGAAGCTTTCTTT.

The sample holds many counts of this clonotype. The V and J genes are TRBV27 and TRBJ2-7; unclear D gene. V gave up 2 bases and J gave up 1 base, with 6 bases separating them. Germline V gene lookup returns CDR1 MNHEY and CDR2 SMNVEV (reference sequence). This CDR3 region has 13 residues. The DNA of the CDR3 is TGTGCCAGCAGTTTAACGGCGTCCTACGAGCAGTACTTC. This encodes CASSLTASYEQYF.

The J gene is TRBJ1-2, the V gene TRBV29-1, with D perhaps matching TRBD1 (6 bases). The V and J ends lost 2 bases and 2 bases respectively, with 9 bases between them. The germline gives CDR1 SQVTM, CDR2 ANQGSEA. The CDR3 is 13 amino acids. The CDR3 loop is CSVEQGTNYGYTF. The CDR3 nucleotides are TGCAGCGTTGAACAGGGGACAAACTATGGCTACACCTTC.